One and the same sample provided the 26 T cell receptor beta chains below, sequenced in a study of regulatory T cells in long-lasting Graves disease. Noted time point: persistent/refractory GD, antithyroid drugs over 5 years with positive TRAb. RNA from PBMCs was the source of the TCR library. Library construction for TCR beta used iRepertoire HTBI primers and Arm-PCR of CDR3 regions. One entry per CDR3 protein results from TCRdb running MiXCR on the multiplex PCR reads. The data hold a few hundred thousand distinct CDR3 sequences, with roughly a quarter observed a single time. Specimen: peripheral blood mononuclear cells (PBMCs), collected when the disease was refractory, from a patient treated with antithyroid drugs. The receptors derive from a female donor with Graves disease.

V is TRBV19 and J is TRBJ2-2; D tentatively reads TRBD1 or TRBD2 (5 bases each). The CDR3 spans 14 residues. V lost 7 bases and J 4 bases, leaving 13 bases between the germline ends. Per the germline V gene, CDR1 is LNHDA and CDR2 is SQIVND (reference sequence). The CDR3 spells CASILIGGTGELFF. DNA of the CDR3: TGTGCCAGTATCCTAATTGGGGGCACCGGGGAGCTGTTTTTT.

The table lists this clonotype with a few counts. The chain combines TRBV20-1 with TRBJ2-1; D remains ambiguous. Trimming took 6 bases from V and 5 from J, leaving 17 bases between them. Germline CDR1 is DFQATT and CDR2 is SNEGSKA (reference sequence). The CDR3 sequence is 14 residues long. CDR3 coding DNA: TGCAGTGCCCCACCGGGCTACCGTCACAATGAGCAGTTCTTC. Translated, it gives CSAPPGYRHNEQFF.

This clonotype was seen repeatedly, ten times or more. The chain joins TRBV28 to TRBJ2-7; 9 nucleotides align to TRBD2. Trimming cost V 6 bases and J 6 bases; bases outside gene matches: 9. This CDR3 contains 14 residues. The germline CDR1 and CDR2 sequences are MDHEN and SYDVKM. CDR3 in amino acids: CASRGQGAGGEQYF. The CDR3 DNA reads TGTGCCAGCAGGGGGCAGGGAGCGGGGGGCGAGCAGTACTTC.

This clonotype was observed many times. The chain is built from TRBV12-3 or TRBV12-4 and TRBJ2-7; D unclear. V dropped 4 bases and J dropped 2 bases, with 12 bases sitting between them. The CDR3 runs 14 residues. The CDR3 loop reads CASSSDELAYEQYF. The CDR3 nucleotides are TGTGCCAGCAGTTCCGACGAGCTTGCCTACGAGCAGTACTTC.

This clonotype was observed a few times. The chain links TRBV2 to TRBJ2-7; perhaps TRBD1 as D (5 bases). Trimming left V 6 bases short and J 5 bases short, with 11 bases between. This CDR3 is built from 12 residues. Germline CDR1 is SNHLY and CDR2 is FYNNEI. CDR3 sequence: CASRFGAHEQYF. The CDR3 DNA is TGTGCCAGCAGATTTGGGGCGCACGAGCAGTACTTC.

The rearrangement uses TRBV14 and TRBJ2-4; D gene uncertain. The V end was cut by 0 bases, the J end by 3 bases, with 6 bases between. Germline lookup yields CDR1 SGHDN and CDR2 FVKESK. The CDR3 has 14 amino acids. The CDR3 sequence: CASSQEDYKNIQYF. DNA for the CDR3: TGTGCCAGCAGCCAAGAGGATTACAAAAACATTCAGTACTTC.

Concerning this clonotype: A much larger clone lies one base from this, so it may be a read error. V is TRBV5-5 and J is TRBJ1-4; no reliable D call. This CDR3 comprises 14 residues. V was clipped by 2 bases and J by 4 bases, with 9 bases between them. Germline-derived CDR1 and CDR2 are SGHKS and YYEKEE (reference sequence). The CDR3 is CASSFAGSNEKLFF. The CDR3, as DNA: TGTGCCAGCAGCTTCGCGGGGAGTAATGAAAAACTGTTTTTT.

In its sample, this clonotype was seen a few times. The chain couples TRBV5-1 to TRBJ2-7; weak D call: TRBD2 (6 bases). Trimming stripped 5 bases from V and 1 base from J, with 16 bases between. This CDR3 has 15 amino acids. Germline-derived CDR1 and CDR2 are SGHRS and YFSETQ. The DNA of the CDR3 is TGCGCCAGCAGTCTTTCGGGAGTAACGTCCTACGAGCAGTACTTC. Translation gives CASSLSGVTSYEQYF.

This sequence joins TRBV5-1 and TRBJ1-5, with 8 bases that match TRBD1. Germline values: CDR1 SGHRS, CDR2 YFSETQ. The CDR3 is made up of 16 amino acids. The junction had 7 bases not matched to a gene; V was cut back by 4 bases and J by 1 base. The DNA for the CDR3 is TGCGCCAGCAGCCCAGGGGGCTTTGGCAGCAATCAGCCCCAGCATTTT. Protein product: CASSPGGFGSNQPQHF.

The chain links TRBV7-2 to TRBJ2-7, with D perhaps matching TRBD2 (5 bases). The CDR3 totals 14 residues. Trimming removed 5 bases from V and 3 bases from J, with 14 bases in between. CDR1 SGHTA and CDR2 FQGNSA come from the germline V gene. This chain's CDR3 is CASSRRGGLYEQYF. CDR3 sequence (DNA): TGTGCCAGCAGCCGACGCGGCGGGCTCTACGAGCAGTACTTC.

The chain has TRBV29-1 and TRBJ2-1; 10 bases fit TRBD1. The CDR3 is 16 residues long. Germline V lookup: CDR1 SQVTM, CDR2 ANQGSEA. The junction had 12 bases not matched to a gene; V was cut back by 8 bases and J by 2 bases. The CDR3 loop is CSLVYTGQGAYNEQFF. In DNA form, the CDR3 reads TGCAGCTTAGTATACACCGGACAGGGGGCCTACAATGAGCAGTTCTTC.

There are many counts of this clonotype. V gene TRBV11-1 combines with J gene TRBJ1-5; D is unclear. Per the germline V gene, CDR1 is SGHAT and CDR2 is FQDESV (reference sequence). Trimming took off 7 bases at V and 2 bases at J, with 12 bases between the two ends. This CDR3 has 14 residues. CDR3 loop: CASTTRGGNQPQHF. Here the CDR3 DNA reads TGTGCCAGCACTACAAGAGGCGGCAATCAGCCCCAGCATTTT.

The chain combines TRBV25-1 with TRBJ1-1; 7 bases match TRBD1. Trimming cost V 3 bases and J 5 bases; bases outside gene matches: 9. The CDR3 runs to 15 residues. In germline, CDR1 is MGHDK, CDR2 SYGVNS. Written as DNA, the CDR3 is TGTGCCAGCAGTGATAATTGGCCAGGGGGAACTGAAGCTTTCTTT. It yields the protein CASSDNWPGGTEAFF.

With regard to this clonotype: One end of the junction does not line up with germline, which may come from a read error. The chain links TRBV7-8 to TRBJ1-6, with 7 bases aligning to TRBD1. Germline V gene sequence: CDR1 SGHVS, CDR2 FQNEAQ. This CDR3 is 14 amino acids long. The chain's CDR3 is CAGSLRQGGTPLHF. CDR3 coding DNA: TGTGCCGGCAGCTTAAGGCAGGGGGGTACCCCCCTCCACTTT.

The chain recombines TRBV7-9 with TRBJ2-1; 7 bases fit TRBD1. The CDR3 runs to 15 residues. V lost 5 bases, J lost 3 bases, and 7 bases stayed unmatched. Germline CDR1 SEHNR, CDR2 FQNEAQ (reference sequence). CDR3 sequence: CASSSEGQLYNEQFF. CDR3 DNA: TGTGCCAGCAGCAGCGAGGGACAGCTCTACAATGAGCAGTTCTTC.

This clonotype was seen more than once but under ten times. The V call is TRBV19, the J call TRBJ1-1, with 7 bases fitting TRBD1. This CDR3 region has 14 residues. The J segment lost 7 bases and the V segment lost 7 bases, leaving 12 bases of the junction unmatched. CDR1 LNHDA and CDR2 SQIVND come from the germline V gene (reference sequence). The CDR3 sequence: CASTLDRIGVEAFF. As DNA, the CDR3 is TGTGCCAGTACCCTGGACAGGATTGGGGTTGAAGCTTTCTTT.

This clonotype was counted many times. CDR3 sequence: CASSEARTGTGYGYTF. The CDR3 nucleotides read TGTGCCAGCAGTGAAGCGAGGACAGGGACTGGCTATGGCTACACCTTC. The rearrangement joins TRBV2 to TRBJ1-2; the match to TRBD1 covers 8 bases. With V trimmed by 0 bases and J by 4 bases, 7 bases remained unmatched. This CDR3 has 16 residues. The germline CDR1 and CDR2 sequences are SNHLY and FYNNEI.

This clonotype was picked up a small number of times. The V and J genes are TRBV3-1 and TRBJ2-5; possible D gene TRBD1, 6 bases. With 1 base removed from V and 5 bases from J, the gap between germline ends came to 8 bases. Germline CDR1 LGHDT, CDR2 YNNKEL (reference sequence). The CDR3 spans 13 residues. CDR3 in DNA: TGTGCCAGCAGCCAAGGGACAGTTGAGACCCAGTACTTC. Its protein is CASSQGTVETQYF.

Comment on this clonotype: An end of the junction does not agree with germline; a read error may underlie this. The V gene is TRBV10-3, the J gene TRBJ2-7, with 10 bases identical to TRBD1. The CDR3 runs to 18 residues. CDR1 and CDR2 from the germline V gene are ENHRY and SYGVKD. The CDR3 nucleotides are TGTGCCATCCGTGAGAGGGAAGGACAGGGGGTTGTGTTCTACGAGCAGTACTTC. It specifies CAIREREGQGVVFYEQYF.

This chain connects TRBV7-9 to TRBJ1-1; D unclear. The V end lost 5 bases, the J end lost 4 bases, and 8 bases lay between the germline ends. The CDR3 is 12 amino acids. Germline V lookup: CDR1 SEHNR, CDR2 FQNEAQ (reference sequence). CDR3 sequence reads: CASSPVSTEAFF. The CDR3 DNA reads as TGTGCCAGCAGCCCCGTCTCCACTGAAGCTTTCTTT.

The V gene is TRBV28, the J gene TRBJ1-2; 7 positions match TRBD1. V was pared by 6 bases and J by 4 bases, with 14 bases of the junction left unmatched. The CDR3 is 16 amino acids. Germline V CDR1 and CDR2: MDHEN, SYDVKM. The DNA of the CDR3 is TGTGCCAGCAGCCACCGACAGGGAGGATTAGGCTATGGCTACACCTTC. Translated, it gives CASSHRQGGLGYGYTF.

The CDR3 loop reads CASSRGEGMDTEAFF. The CDR3 DNA reads as TGTGCCAGCAGTCGGGGGGAGGGGATGGACACTGAAGCTTTCTTT. This chain uses TRBV5-5 with TRBJ1-1, with D perhaps TRBD1 (5 bases). Germline CDR1 SGHKS, CDR2 YYEKEE (reference sequence). The CDR3 spans 15 residues. Deletions cut 5 bases from V and 3 bases from J, with 17 bases between.

The J gene is TRBJ1-1, the V gene TRBV5-4, with D hard to call. Trimming stripped 0 bases from V and 2 bases from J, with 8 bases between. CDR1 is SGHNT, CDR2 YYREEE, per germline (reference sequence). This CDR3 contains 14 residues. This chain's CDR3 is CASSLGVKNTEAFF. Here the CDR3 DNA reads TGTGCCAGCAGCTTGGGGGTTAAAAACACTGAAGCTTTCTTT.

With respect to this clonotype: Likely a read error: the CDR3 ends without its conserved phenylalanine or tryptophan. The limits of the CDR3 on the DNA are not certain, so only TCRdb's listed CDR3 is given. The chain joins TRBV11-2 to TRBJ1-1; TRBD1, as called in the table, went unchecked against the DNA. The CDR3 has 14 amino acids, counting both end residues. Per germline, CDR1 SGHAT and CDR2 FQNNGV. The CDR3 reads CASSPRLGDTEASL.

The J gene is TRBJ2-7, the V gene TRBV29-1; a possible D gene is TRBD1 (7 bases). V lost 6 bases, J lost 3 bases, and 12 bases lay in between. The CDR3 sequence is 12 residues long. The germline gives CDR1 SQVTM, CDR2 ANQGSEA. The CDR3 region is CSVAGQSYEQYF. The CDR3 DNA sequence: TGCAGCGTGGCGGGACAGAGCTACGAGCAGTACTTC.

The chain joins TRBV7-2 to TRBJ2-3; a weak D match, TRBD1 (7 bases). Germline CDR1 is SGHTA and CDR2 is FQGNSA. V lost 5 bases and J lost 2, with 14 bases in between. The CDR3 sequence is 15 residues long. In nucleotides, the CDR3 is TGTGCCAGCAGCCCAGGGGGGTGGACCACAGATACGCAGTATTTT. As protein: CASSPGGWTTDTQYF.